This TCR beta chain was observed in a study of OX40 agonist ivuxolimab in advanced cancers. Across the whole study: As their treatment, patients were administered ivuxolimab, an agonistic anti-OX40 (CD134) antibody. Three patients responded partially, comprising one with hepatocellular carcinoma and two with cutaneous melanoma.

The CDR3 has 15 residues. The germline V gene encodes CDR1 MNHEY and CDR2 SVGAGI. Trimming removed 0 bases at V and 4 bases at J, with 9 bases between. As regards this clone: The antigen remains undetermined.

Here immunoSEQ multiplex PCR was the method, and the copy in TCRdb shows in-frame clones only, minus some. The sample yields some 37,000 clones, more than 75% seen once. Study-wide points: It was also the case that some nonresponders had low normalized T-cell clonal expansion.

With baseline, cycle 4 day 1, and cycle 7 day 1 as timepoints, blood was sampled. Here the sequenced sample was CD4+ or CD8+ T cells sorted from blood, taken in a trial of the OX40 agonist ivuxolimab. V and J are TRBV6-5 and TRBJ1-4; maybe TRBD1 (5 bases). The receptor was isolated from an adult with an advanced solid tumor such as melanoma, head and neck, liver or kidney cancer. CDR3 loop: CASSYSWGINEKLFF. Written as DNA, the CDR3 is TGTGCCAGCAGTTACTCGTGGGGGATTAATGAAAAACTGTTTTTT.